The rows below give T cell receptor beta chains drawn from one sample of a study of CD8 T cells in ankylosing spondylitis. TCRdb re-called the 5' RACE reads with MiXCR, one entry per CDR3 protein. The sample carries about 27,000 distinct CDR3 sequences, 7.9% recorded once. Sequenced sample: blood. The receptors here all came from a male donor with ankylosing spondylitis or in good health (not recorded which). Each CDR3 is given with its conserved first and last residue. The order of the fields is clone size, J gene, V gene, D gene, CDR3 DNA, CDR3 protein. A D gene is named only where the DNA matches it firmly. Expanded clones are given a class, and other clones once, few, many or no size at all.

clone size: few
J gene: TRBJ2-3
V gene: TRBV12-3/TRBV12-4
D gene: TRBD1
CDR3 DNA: TGTGCCAGCAGTTTAGGGACAGGGGGCACAGATACGCAGTATTTT
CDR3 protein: CASSLGTGGTDTQYF

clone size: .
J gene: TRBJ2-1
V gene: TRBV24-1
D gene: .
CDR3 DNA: TGTGCCACCAGTGATTCTCGATGGTCCTACAATGAGCAGTTCTTC
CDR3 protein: CATSDSRWSYNEQFF

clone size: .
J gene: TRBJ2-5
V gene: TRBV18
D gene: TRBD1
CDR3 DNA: TGTGCCAGCTCTGCGGGACAGGAAGAGACCCAGTACTTC
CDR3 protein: CASSAGQEETQYF

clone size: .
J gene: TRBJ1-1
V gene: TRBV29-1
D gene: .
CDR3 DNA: TGCAGCGTTGACAGGGTCGGAACGGGGAAGTGGAACACTGAAGCTTTCTTT
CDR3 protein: CSVDRVGTGKWNTEAFF

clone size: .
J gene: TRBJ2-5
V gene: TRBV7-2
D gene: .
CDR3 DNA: TGTGCCAGCAGCTTAATGGGAGGCCAAGAGACCCAGTACTTC
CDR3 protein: CASSLMGGQETQYF

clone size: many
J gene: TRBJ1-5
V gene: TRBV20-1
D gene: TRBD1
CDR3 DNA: TGCAGTGCCAGACGGGGACAGGGGTATCAGCCCCAGCATTTT
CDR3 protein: CSARRGQGYQPQHF

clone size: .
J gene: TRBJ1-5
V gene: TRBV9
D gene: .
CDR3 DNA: TGTGCCAGCAGCGGGGAGGGGTTATGGCCCCAGCATTTT
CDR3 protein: CASSGEGLWPQHF

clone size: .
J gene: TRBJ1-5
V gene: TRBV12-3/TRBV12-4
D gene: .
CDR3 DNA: TGTGCCAGCAGTTTAAGGTGGGGAGTCGGGAATCAGCCCCAGCATTTT
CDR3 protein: CASSLRWGVGNQPQHF

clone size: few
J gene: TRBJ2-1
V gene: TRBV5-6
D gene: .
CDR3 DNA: TGTGCCACAGGGAGATGGGTCAATGAGCAGTTCTTC
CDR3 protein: CATGRWVNEQFF

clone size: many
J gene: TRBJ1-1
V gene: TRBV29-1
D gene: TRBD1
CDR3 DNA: TGCAGCGTTGGACAGGGTCCTGAAGCTTTCTTT
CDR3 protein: CSVGQGPEAFF

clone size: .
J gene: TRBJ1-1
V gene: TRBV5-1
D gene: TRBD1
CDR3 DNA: TGCGCCAGCAGCTTGGGGACAGGGAACACTGAAGCTTTCTTT
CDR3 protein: CASSLGTGNTEAFF

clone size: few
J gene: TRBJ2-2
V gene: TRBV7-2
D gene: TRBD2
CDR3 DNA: TGTGCCAGCAGCCCCCGACTAGCGGGAGGCCTGTTGGGGGAGCTGTTTTTT
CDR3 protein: CASSPRLAGGLLGELFF

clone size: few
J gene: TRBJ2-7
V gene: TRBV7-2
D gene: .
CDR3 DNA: TGTGCCAGCAGCCGTGGGGTGCAGAACCAGTACGAGCAGTACTTC
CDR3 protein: CASSRGVQNQYEQYF

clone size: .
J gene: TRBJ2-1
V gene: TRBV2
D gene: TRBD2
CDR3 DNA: TGTGCCAGCAGTGAAAAGGGGACTAGTGCCAATGAGCAGTTCTTC
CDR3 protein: CASSEKGTSANEQFF

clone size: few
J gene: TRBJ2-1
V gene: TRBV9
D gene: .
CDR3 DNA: TGTGCCAGCAGCGTAGTAGCAAGTGAGCAGTTCTTC
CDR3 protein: CASSVVASEQFF

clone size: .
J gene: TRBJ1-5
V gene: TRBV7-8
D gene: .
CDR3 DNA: TGTGCCAGCAGCCCCGGCCCTGCTAATCAGCCCCAGCATTTT
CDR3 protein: CASSPGPANQPQHF

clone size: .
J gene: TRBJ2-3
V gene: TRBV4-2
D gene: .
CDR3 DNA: TGTGCCAGCAGCCAAGCGGGTGGCGGGAGCACAGATACGCAGTATTTT
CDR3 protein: CASSQAGGGSTDTQYF

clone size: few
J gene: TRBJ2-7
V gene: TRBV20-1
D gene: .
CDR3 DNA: TGCAGTGCTAGAGATCCCCGGGGGAGCGGGGAGCAGTACTTC
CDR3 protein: CSARDPRGSGEQYF

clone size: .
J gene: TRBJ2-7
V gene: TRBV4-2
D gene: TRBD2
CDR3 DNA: TGTGCCAGCAGCCAAGATCCTAGCGGGCCCTACGAGCAGTACTTC
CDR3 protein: CASSQDPSGPYEQYF

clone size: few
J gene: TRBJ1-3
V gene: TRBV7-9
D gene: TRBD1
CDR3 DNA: TGTGCCAGCAGTCCACATCGAGGGACAGCGGGAAACACCATATATTTT
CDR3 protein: CASSPHRGTAGNTIYF

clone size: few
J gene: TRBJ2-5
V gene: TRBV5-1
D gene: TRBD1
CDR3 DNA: TGCGCCAGCAGCCTGCGGACAGGGCAAGAGAACCAGTACTTC
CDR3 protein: CASSLRTGQENQYF

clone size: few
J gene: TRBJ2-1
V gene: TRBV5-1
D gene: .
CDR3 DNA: TGCGCCAGCAGCTGGGACTTCCCAGGGGGTGAGCAGTTCTTC
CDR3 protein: CASSWDFPGGEQFF